A single sample is the source of the 9 T cell receptor beta chains below, sequenced in a study of cytomegalovirus exposure and HLA in healthy donors. PCR primers comprised 60 Vbeta and 13 Jbeta primers. TCRdb keeps only in-frame clones here, not all; method: immunoSEQ multiplex PCR. The sample has about 190,000 clones, 75% to 85% seen once. The sequencing input was PBMCs. Receptor source: a woman aged 18-29 years in good health and CMV-seronegative.

This chain connects TRBV4-1 to TRBJ2-1; unclear D gene. V lost 0 bases, J lost 8 bases, and 8 bases lay in between. This CDR3 has 13 amino acids. Germline-derived CDR1 and CDR2 are MGHRA and YSYEKL. The CDR3 DNA reads TGCGCCAGCAGCCAAGATTGGAGCTATGAGCAGTTCTTC. It codes for CASSQDWSYEQFF.

The V call is TRBV5-1, the J call TRBJ1-4; tentatively, D is TRBD1 (5 bases). The CDR3 covers 20 residues. Germline assignment: CDR1 SGHRS and CDR2 YFSETQ. The V end was cut by 4 bases, the J end by 10 bases, with 35 bases between. CDR3 protein: CASSAHLGGVKTGLRRKLFF. Written as DNA, the CDR3 is TGCGCCAGCAGCGCTCACCTGGGGGGTGTCAAAACCGGACTTAGAAGAAAACTGTTTTTT.

This clone was counted a few times. The DNA of the CDR3 is TGTGCCAGCAGCATTGGACAGGGCTATGGCTACACCTTC. Its protein is CASSIGQGYGYTF. The rearrangement joins TRBV4-2 to TRBJ1-2; 8 positions agree with TRBD1. This CDR3 spans 13 amino acids. Germline V CDR1 and CDR2: LGHNA, YNFKEQ. The V segment lost 5 bases and the J segment 4 bases; nucleotides outside the gene matches: 3.

The chain is built from TRBV5-1 and TRBJ1-1; TRBD1 is a possible D gene (5 bases). Germline CDR1 is SGHRS and CDR2 is YFSETQ. This CDR3 is 13 amino acids long. V was cut by 0 bases and J by 6 bases, with 9 bases left in between. The CDR3 DNA reads TGCGCCAGCAGCTTGGTAGGGGTTTCTGAAGCTTTCTTT. Translation: CASSLVGVSEAFF.

This chain connects TRBV9 to TRBJ2-1; 9 nucleotides agree with TRBD1. The germline CDR1 and CDR2 sequences are SGDLS and YYNGEE. V trimming: 0 bases; J trimming: 6 bases; junction bases outside the gene matches: 4. The CDR3 spans 15 residues. This chain's CDR3 is CASSVAPDRGNEQFF. The DNA of the CDR3 is TGTGCCAGCAGCGTAGCTCCGGACAGGGGCAATGAGCAGTTCTTC. The full variable domain, with the rest looked up from reference TRBV9 and TRBJ2-1, is DSGVTQTPKHLITATGQRVTLRCSPRSGDLSVYWYQQSLDQGLQFLIQYYNGEERAKGNILERFSAQQFPDLHSELNLSSLELGDSALYFCASSVAPDRGNEQFFGPGTRLTVL.

This chain connects TRBV14 to TRBJ2-2; tentatively, D is TRBD2 (6 bases). Trimming shortened V by 1 base and J by 2 bases, and 8 bases separated the two germline ends. Germline CDR1 SGHDN, CDR2 FVKESK. The CDR3 spans 15 residues. In DNA form, the CDR3 reads TGTGCCAGCAGCCAAGTGGGGGGAAACACCGGGGAGCTGTTTTTT. It translates to CASSQVGGNTGELFF. The entire variable domain, with the rest obtained from reference TRBV14 and TRBJ2-2, is as follows: EAGVTQFPSHSVIEKGQTVTLRCDPISGHDNLYWYRRVMGKEIKFLLHFVKESKQDESGMPNNRFLAERTGGTYSTLKVQPAELEDSGVYFCASSQVGGNTGELFFGEGSRLTVL.

Only one count was recorded for this clone. The chain is built from TRBV9 and TRBJ2-3; maybe TRBD1 (6 bases). Germline lookup yields CDR1 SGDLS and CDR2 YYNGEE. Trimming removed 3 bases from V and 0 bases from J, with 11 bases in between. The CDR3 totals 15 residues. The CDR3 spells CASSGRGISTDTQYF. CDR3 sequence (DNA): TGTGCCAGCAGCGGAAGGGGGATTAGCACAGATACGCAGTATTTT.

The J gene is TRBJ2-1, the V gene TRBV7-7; 8 bases match TRBD2. CDR1 is SSHAT, CDR2 FNYEAQ, per germline (reference sequence). The CDR3 extends over 17 amino acids. The V gene end was trimmed by 5 bases and the J gene end by 7 bases; junction bases not matched to a gene: 16. The CDR3 DNA reads as TGTGCCAGCAGCCCCCGTTTAGGGCGGGAGGTGGGTAATGAGCAGTTCTTC. Residues: CASSPRLGREVGNEQFF.

V and J are TRBV5-5 and TRBJ1-1; D gene unclear. Trimming took 4 bases from V and 10 from J, leaving 14 bases between them. The CDR3 loop spans 12 amino acids. The germline gives CDR1 SGHKS, CDR2 YYEKEE (reference sequence). The CDR3 DNA follows: TGTGCCAGCAGCGCAGGATTCTCCCCAGCTTTCTTT. This translates into CASSAGFSPAFF.